Presented here are 26 T cell receptor beta chains from one specimen sequenced in a study of long-term antiretroviral therapy in people with HIV. Survey-level resolution applied to immunoSEQ assay v3.0. Libraries were prepared by immunoSEQ multiplex PCR; TCRdb keeps only in-frame clonotypes and omits some of them. The table lists under 30,000 clones, 80% to 90% of them singletons. The starting material was unsorted PBMCs, obtained around 5 years before starting antiretroviral therapy. These receptors all come from a man aged 50 to 59 with HIV.

The J gene is TRBJ1-2, the V gene TRBV7-3, with 10 bases fitting TRBD1. This CDR3 spans 15 amino acids. After removal of 4 bases from V and 5 bases from J, the junction contained 7 bases not matched to a gene. Germline V CDR1 and CDR2: SGHTA, FQGTGA. Here the CDR3 reads CASSSGQGSRYGYTF. The CDR3 nucleotides read TGTGCCAGCAGCTCGGGACAGGGGTCTCGATATGGCTACACCTTC.

This clone has a single count. V usage is TRBV6-5 and J usage is TRBJ1-5, with D possibly matching TRBD1 (5 bases). The germline V gene encodes CDR1 MNHEY and CDR2 SVGAGI. The length of the CDR3 is 16 residues. Trimming removed 0 bases from V and 4 bases from J, with 13 bases in between. CDR3 residues: CASSYSIGGPNQPQHF. The CDR3 DNA reads as TGTGCCAGCAGTTACTCGATTGGGGGACCAAATCAGCCCCAGCATTTT.

The CDR3 sequence: CASSNTGGSYEQYF. As DNA, the CDR3 is TGTGCCAGCAGCAATACAGGGGGCTCTTACGAGCAGTACTTC. The chain recombines TRBV7-2 with TRBJ2-7; 9 bases agree with TRBD1. The germline V gene encodes CDR1 SGHTA and CDR2 FQGNSA. With V trimmed by 5 bases and J by 4 bases, 6 bases remained unmatched. The CDR3 has 14 residues.

The chain combines TRBV19 with TRBJ2-7; 11 bases map to TRBD1. Germline trimming cut 10 bases from V and 5 bases from J; bases unmatched to any gene: 22. Germline V gene sequence: CDR1 LNHDA, CDR2 SQIVND (reference sequence). This CDR3 region has 18 residues. Written as DNA, the CDR3 is TGTGCCACCTCGCCCTTACGGGCCTCCGGGACAGGGGGTGACGAGCAGTACTTC. Protein sequence: CATSPLRASGTGGDEQYF.

In this sample, this clone turned up a few times. V is TRBV4-3 and J is TRBJ2-5, with D maybe TRBD1 (5 bases). This CDR3 is built from 15 residues. Trimming removed 0 bases from V and 5 bases from J, with 13 bases in between. Germline lookup yields CDR1 LGHNA and CDR2 YSLEER. The CDR3 sequence: CASSQDGRVEETQYF. The CDR3 nucleotides read TGCGCCAGCAGCCAAGACGGCAGGGTGGAGGAGACCCAGTACTTC.

V and J are TRBV5-1 and TRBJ2-1; D is possibly TRBD1 (5 bases). This CDR3 spans 15 amino acids. CDR1 and CDR2 from the germline V gene are SGHRS and YFSETQ. V lost 0 bases and J 3 bases, leaving 10 bases between the germline ends. CDR3 sequence reads: CASSLGPGHYNEQFF. The CDR3 DNA sequence: TGCGCCAGCAGCTTGGGCCCAGGACACTACAATGAGCAGTTCTTC.

The gene calls are TRBV18 and TRBJ1-1; D gene uncertain. Germline V CDR1 and CDR2: KGHSH, LQKENI. With 3 bases removed from V and 1 base from J, the gap between germline ends came to 9 bases. The CDR3 is made up of 14 amino acids. In nucleotides, the CDR3 is TGTGCCAGCTCACCGTTTACGGGGAACACTGAAGCTTTCTTT. Its protein product is CASSPFTGNTEAFF.

The chain has TRBV9 and TRBJ2-2, with TRBD1 as a possible D gene (5 bases). V was trimmed by 7 bases and J by 4 bases, leaving 11 bases between them. Germline values: CDR1 SGDLS, CDR2 YYNGEE. CDR3 length equals 13 residues. CDR3 sequence reads: CASAKGPTGELFF. For the CDR3, the DNA is TGTGCCAGCGCTAAGGGGCCCACCGGGGAGCTGTTTTTT.

This clone is categorized as medium-sized. The rearrangement links TRBV19 to TRBJ1-1; a possible D gene is TRBD1 (6 bases). The CDR3 covers 15 residues. The germline V gene has CDR1 LNHDA and CDR2 SQIVND (reference sequence). The V end was cut by 3 bases, the J end by 4 bases, with 15 bases between. The CDR3 sequence is CASSMVGGPSTEAFF. The CDR3 DNA is TGTGCCAGTAGTATGGTTGGGGGCCCCAGCACTGAAGCTTTCTTT.

This sequence joins TRBV7-9 and TRBJ2-7; 7 nucleotides line up with TRBD2. Germline V gene data show CDR1 as SEHNR and CDR2 as FQNEAQ (reference sequence). Trimming took 1 base from V and 3 from J; bases not matched to a gene: 3. This CDR3 is built from 14 residues. This chain's CDR3 is CASSLVSGDYEQYF. CDR3 bases: TGTGCCAGCAGCTTAGTAAGCGGGGACTACGAGCAGTACTTC.

V and J are TRBV19 and TRBJ1-2; D ambiguous. Germline assignment: CDR1 LNHDA and CDR2 SQIVND (reference sequence). Trimming took 3 bases from V and 3 from J, leaving 5 bases between them. The CDR3 extends over 12 amino acids. The DNA for the CDR3 is TGTGCCAGTAGTATCACAGACTATGGCTACACCTTC. Amino acid sequence: CASSITDYGYTF. Filled out from reference TRBV19 and TRBJ1-2, the complete variable domain reads DGGITQSPKYLFRKEGQNVTLSCEQNLNHDAMYWYRQDPGQGLRLIYYSQIVNDFQKGDIAEGYSVSREKKESFPLTVTSAQKNPTAFYLCASSITDYGYTFGSGTRLTVV.

The rearrangement joins TRBV7-6 to TRBJ2-7; TRBD1 matches at 7 bases. CDR1 and CDR2 from the germline V gene are SGHVS and FNYEAQ. Germline trimming cut 3 bases from V and 0 bases from J; bases unmatched to any gene: 11. This CDR3 is 17 amino acids long. This CDR3 is CASSFRQGRQNSYEQYF. The DNA for the CDR3 is TGTGCCAGCAGCTTCAGACAGGGACGACAAAACTCCTACGAGCAGTACTTC. Combining the CDR3 with reference TRBV7-6 and TRBJ2-7 gives the whole variable domain GAGVSQSPRYKVTKRGQDVALRCDPISGHVSLYWYRQALGQGPEFLTYFNYEAQQDKSGLPNDRFSAERPEGSISTLTIQRTEQRDSAMYRCASSFRQGRQNSYEQYFGPGTRLTVT.

This chain's CDR3 is CASSLGRDDTQYF. Written as DNA, the CDR3 is TGTGCCAGCAGTTTAGGCAGGGACGATACGCAGTATTTT. The genes are TRBV6-4 and TRBJ2-3, with D possibly called TRBD1 or TRBD2 (5 bases each). V was pared by 5 bases and J by 6 bases, with 12 bases between. The germline V gene encodes CDR1 MRHNA and CDR2 SNTAGT. The CDR3 covers 13 residues.

V is TRBV5-1 and J is TRBJ2-7; 8 bases match TRBD2. Germline CDR1 and CDR2: SGHRS and YFSETQ. The CDR3 loop spans 17 amino acids. Germline trimming cut 4 bases from V and 6 bases from J; bases unmatched to any gene: 18. CDR3 in amino acids: CASSPGGSLLGGSEQYF. The CDR3, as DNA: TGCGCCAGCAGCCCGGGGGGGAGTCTGCTGGGCGGGAGCGAGCAGTACTTC. The whole variable domain, remainder taken from reference TRBV5-1 and TRBJ2-7, is KAGVTQTPRYLIKTRGQQVTLSCSPISGHRSVSWYQQTPGQGLQFLFEYFSETQRNKGNFPGRFSGRQFSNSRSEMNVSTLELGDSALYLCASSPGGSLLGGSEQYFGPGTRLTVT.

This sequence joins TRBV5-1 and TRBJ2-7; the match to TRBD2 covers 10 bases. The germline CDR1 and CDR2 sequences are SGHRS and YFSETQ. There are 15 residues in the CDR3. The ends lost 0 bases at V and 6 bases at J; junction bases unmatched: 6. CDR3 in DNA: TGCGCCAGCAGCTTGGCCGGGATAGCGGGAGGCGAGCAGTACTTC. Amino acid sequence: CASSLAGIAGGEQYF.

The chain links TRBV2 to TRBJ1-1; D gene ambiguous. Trimming took 3 bases from V and 4 from J, leaving 9 bases between them. Germline values: CDR1 SNHLY, CDR2 FYNNEI. The CDR3 is 13 amino acids. The CDR3 coding sequence is TGTGCCAGCAGTGATAACATCAGCACTGAAGCTTTCTTT. This codes for CASSDNISTEAFF.

This chain links TRBV5-8 with TRBJ1-5, with a possible D match to TRBD1 (5 bases). Germline assignment: CDR1 SGHTS and CDR2 YDEGEE. The CDR3 loop spans 17 amino acids. The V end lost 4 bases, the J end lost 0 bases, and 17 bases lay between the germline ends. The CDR3 here is CASSRRRGPYSNQPQHF. Here the CDR3 DNA reads TGTGCCAGCAGCCGAAGGAGGGGCCCTTATAGCAATCAGCCCCAGCATTTT. Drawing the rest from reference TRBV5-8 and TRBJ1-5, the complete variable domain is EAGVTQSPTHLIKTRGQQATLRCSPISGHTSVYWYQQALGLGLQFLLWYDEGEERNRGNFPPRFSGRQFPNYSSELNVNALELEDSALYLCASSRRRGPYSNQPQHFGDGTRLSIL.

The J gene is TRBJ1-1, the V gene TRBV5-1; 7 bases line up with TRBD1. Germline assignment: CDR1 SGHRS and CDR2 YFSETQ. The CDR3 has 14 residues. V gave up 7 bases and J gave up 1 base; unmatched junction bases: 7. This chain's CDR3 is CASEAGQPNTEAFF. The CDR3 nucleotides are TGCGCCAGCGAGGCGGGACAGCCGAACACTGAAGCTTTCTTT.

The gene calls are TRBV14 and TRBJ1-2, with unresolved D. Germline lookup yields CDR1 SGHDN and CDR2 FVKESK. The CDR3 consists of 13 residues. The V end lost 8 bases, the J end lost 6 bases, and 16 bases lay between the germline ends. The CDR3 loop reads CASADYKPNGYTF. The CDR3 coding sequence is TGTGCCAGCGCCGACTATAAGCCGAATGGCTACACCTTC.

CDR3 loop: CAGGGGTLDTQYF. The CDR3 coding sequence is TGTGCCGGCGGGGGCGGGACTTTAGATACGCAGTATTTT. This sequence joins TRBV6-5 and TRBJ2-3; tentative D call: TRBD2 (7 bases). The ends were cut back, 11 bases at V and 5 bases at J, with 17 bases in the middle. Germline CDR1 reads MNHEY; CDR2 reads SVGAGI. The CDR3 length is 13 residues.

The rearrangement joins TRBV19 to TRBJ2-1; D call uncertain. Looked up from germline, CDR1 is LNHDA and CDR2 is SQIVND (reference sequence). The CDR3 length is 16 residues. Trimming left V 3 bases short and J 0 bases short, with 12 bases between. The DNA of the CDR3 is TGTGCCAGTAGTATTAGGGCGACAAGCTCCTACAATGAGCAGTTCTTC. Protein product: CASSIRATSSYNEQFF.

The CDR3 protein is CASKRLADSYEQYF. As DNA, the CDR3 is TGCGCCAGCAAACGACTAGCGGACTCCTACGAGCAGTACTTC. The chain links TRBV4-1 to TRBJ2-7; 9 bases are a match to TRBD2. This CDR3 contains 14 residues. V trimming: 7 bases; J trimming: 0 bases; junction bases outside the gene matches: 4. Germline assignment: CDR1 MGHRA and CDR2 YSYEKL.

The count of this clone is one. This chain uses TRBV27 with TRBJ2-3, with 12 bases aligning to TRBD2. The germline V gene encodes CDR1 MNHEY and CDR2 SMNVEV (reference sequence). J was trimmed by 7 bases and V by 6 bases; bases with no gene match: 11. This CDR3 is built from 16 residues. CDR3: CASRTWTSGESNTQYF. CDR3 coding DNA: TGTGCCAGCAGGACCTGGACTAGCGGGGAGTCGAATACGCAGTATTTT.

The chain combines TRBV14 with TRBJ1-2; the match to TRBD1 covers 10 bases. There are 15 residues in the CDR3. Germline-derived CDR1 and CDR2 are SGHDN and FVKESK. V was pared by 2 bases and J by 5 bases, with 5 bases of the junction left unmatched. This chain's CDR3 is CASSQTGTGVYGYTF. The CDR3 DNA follows: TGTGCCAGCAGCCAAACCGGGACAGGGGTGTATGGCTACACCTTC.

The rearrangement links TRBV6-5 to TRBJ1-4; D is ambiguous. V lost 10 bases, J lost 4 bases, and 19 bases lay in between. Germline V gives CDR1 MNHEY, CDR2 SVGAGI. This CDR3 region has 15 residues. CDR3 DNA: TGTGCCACCATGAAACTAGCGTCCGATAATGAAAAACTGTTTTTT. Protein sequence: CATMKLASDNEKLFF.

The chain has TRBV5-5 and TRBJ2-1, with D maybe TRBD1 (6 bases). The CDR3 runs to 17 residues. Trimming removed 3 bases from V and 8 bases from J, with 24 bases in between. Germline V gives CDR1 SGHKS, CDR2 YYEKEE (reference sequence). CDR3 region: CASSSFPRGNVGDEQFF. The CDR3 DNA follows: TGTGCCAGCAGCTCCTTTCCCAGGGGAAACGTAGGGGATGAGCAGTTCTTC. Drawing the rest from reference TRBV5-5 and TRBJ2-1, the complete variable domain is DAGVTQSPTHLIKTRGQQVTLRCSPISGHKSVSWYQQVLGQGPQFIFQYYEKEERGRGNFPDRFSARQFPNYSSELNVNALLLGDSALYLCASSSFPRGNVGDEQFFGPGTRLTVL.